The 2 T cell receptor beta chains below come from one sample, sequenced in a study of Ad26.COV2.S vaccination and SARS-CoV-2 variants. Treatment indicated: about 20 received Ad26.COV2.S at low or high dose, single or two shots; about 5 received placebo; per-sample allocation not given. Samples were taken on day 63 after the first vaccine or placebo injection. Measured with immunoSEQ multiplex PCR; TCRdb has only the in-frame clones, and not every one. The sample has about 680,000 clones; around 90% are singletons. The sequences come from peripheral blood, collected in a trial of Ad26.COV2.S vaccine versus placebo. The receptors come from a person between 18 and 60 years old who received the Ad26.COV2.S COVID-19 vaccine or a placebo.

V and J are TRBV7-2 and TRBJ1-6; 7 bases are shared with TRBD1. This CDR3 has 18 amino acids. The trim removed 2 bases at V and 5 bases at J, leaving 12 bases unmatched. Germline assignment: CDR1 SGHTA and CDR2 FQGNSA. The CDR3 region has the DNA TGTGCCAGCAGCTTATGGGGCACCGGGACAGCTAATAATTCACCCCTCCACTTT. It translates to CASSLWGTGTANNSPLHF.

There are a few counts of this clone. The V call is TRBV4-3, the J call TRBJ1-5; D is unresolved. Trimming stripped 0 bases from V and 7 bases from J, with 13 bases between. Germline values: CDR1 LGHNA, CDR2 YSLEER. The CDR3 loop spans 15 amino acids. The CDR3 DNA reads TGCGCCAGCAGCCAAGATCGGCTTAGGTACCAGCCCCAGCATTTT. Amino acid sequence: CASSQDRLRYQPQHF.